The clone carrying this T cell receptor (beta chain) was counted only a few times. Its antigen is undetermined. The PCR ran on 60 Vbeta and 13 Jbeta primers. Sequenced by immunoSEQ multiplex PCR; TCRdb stores in-frame clones only, minus some. Among 150,000 to 200,000 clones listed, roughly 60% were seen once. V lost 2 bases and J lost 6; bases outside the gene matches: 2. The length of the CDR3 is 13 residues. CDR1 SGHTA and CDR2 FQGNSA come from the germline V gene. The entry originates in a study of cytomegalovirus exposure and HLA in healthy donors. Study at large: As an earlier analysis found, about 190 million T cells yielded approximately 110 million unique TCR beta sequences. The study, taken as a whole, reports: There were some public TCRs occurring in many donors, but most TCR sequences were rare. In a later analysis, a missense DCLRE1C variant was linked to TCR beta V- and J-gene trimming. As a later analysis showed, several of the most significant clusters appeared to be linked to common viral pathogens.

The V and J genes are TRBV7-2 and TRBJ2-7; 9 bases fit TRBD2. This TCR was recovered from a man aged 35 to 55 in good health and CMV-seronegative. The source material was PBMCs. CDR3 residues: CASSLWTSVEQYF. CDR3 in DNA: TGTGCCAGCAGCTTATGGACTAGCGTCGAGCAGTACTTC.